This T cell receptor beta chain was observed in a study of cytomegalovirus exposure and HLA in healthy donors. Note on this clone: The target antigen is unknown.

V lost 4 bases and J lost 0, with 8 bases in between. CDR1 SGHRS and CDR2 YFSETQ come from the germline V gene. This CDR3 is 13 amino acids long. Study conclusions and caveats: The authors assumed roughly uniform sequencing depth across donors for presence/absence analyses. Immune exposure information available was restricted to CMV serostatus.

A multiplex PCR was run with 60 Vbeta primers and 13 Jbeta primers. As originally analysed: As a later analysis found, there were around 86 million unique TCR beta chains, of which roughly 11 million were shared. Assay: immunoSEQ multiplex PCR; the TCRdb copy retains only in-frame clones and omits some. The V and J calls and clone size were taken over from that table, and D and trimming were inferred from the DNA. The sample includes about 92,000 clones, approximately 81% of them seen just once. The chain recombines TRBV5-1 with TRBJ2-7; D not certain. The sequenced material came from PBMCs. The receptor comes from a girl aged 2-10 years in good health and CMV-seropositive. The DNA of the CDR3 is TGCGCCAGCAGCAGCACCGGCTCCTACGAGCAGTACTTC. Protein product: CASSSTGSYEQYF.